This T cell receptor (beta chain) derives from a study of blood T cell repertoires in COVID-19. For the study at large: The study drew acute and convalescent COVID-19 samples from the United States, Italy and Spain. From T cells, B-cell-depleted T cells, or PBMCs came the material, which was cDNA or gDNA.

How the authors handled the data: Reference gene primer amplification yielded estimated nucleated cell counts. Produced via immunoSEQ multiplex PCR; TCRdb's table is partial and in-frame only. The V and J calls and clone size come from that table; D and trimming were worked out from the DNA. The data show about 90,000 clones, approximately 90% seen once. The CDR3 runs 16 residues. V lost 5 bases and J lost 0; bases outside the gene matches: 5. CDR1 MGHRA and CDR2 YSYEKL come from the germline V gene. V and J are TRBV4-1 and TRBJ2-1, with 9 bases aligning to TRBD2. Specimen: peripheral blood. The TCR sequence derives from a man aged 55 to 70 with acute or convalescent COVID-19. CDR3 loop: CASSSTSGSSYNEQFF. In DNA form, the CDR3 reads TGCGCCAGCAGCTCGACTAGCGGAAGCTCCTACAATGAGCAGTTCTTC.